This T cell receptor (beta chain) appears in the sequencing data of a study of T cells in Graves' hyperthyroidism and ophthalmopathy (dated by TCRdb to the late 2010s). The study in broad terms: Peripheral blood samples were taken at the time of initial diagnosis, prior to any treatment. After sampling, hyperthyroidism patients received methimazole starting at 30 mg daily, and ophthalmopathy patients received high-dose intravenous methylprednisolone. In addition, the study compared T-cell repertoires in thyroid tissue and in blood from over 5 Graves' hyperthyroidism patients. According to the paper, TCR Vbeta CDR3 sequencing was carried out on 135 peripheral blood samples, which came from more than 40 ophthalmopathy, around 74 hyperthyroidism and roughly 17 progressor patients. The 100 or so discovery patients were randomly split 7:3 into training and test sets. TCR V-J signatures able to tell the groups apart were searched for in a discovery cohort of 90 to 100 patients, of whom 43 had Graves' ophthalmopathy and about 55 had stable Graves' hyperthyroidism. Prospective prediction of ophthalmopathy was tested in an independent validation cohort consisting of about 20 hyperthyroidism patients and over 15 patients who later progressed to ophthalmopathy.

In the ophthalmopathy patients, disease was moderately to severely active, with a Clinical Activity Score of 3 or more, a NOSPECS grade of 4 or more, and a duration of less than 3 months. Exclusion was applied to patients with uncontrolled infections, other autoimmune diseases, pregnancy or lactation. Diagnoses relied on clinical symptoms, serum thyroxine and TRAb, thyroid ultrasound and orbital computed tomography. PBMCs were isolated from 7.5 to 10 ml of fresh peripheral blood by Ficoll-Paque density gradient centrifugation. Total RNA was extracted with Trizol reagent, and quality was checked on an Agilent 2100 Bioanalyzer. The paper as a whole reports these results and caveats: In cross-validation, a model built on a 13 V-J signature told ophthalmopathy apart from stable hyperthyroidism with less than 90% sensitivity and 81% to 82% specificity, and in testing the same model reached 80%/75%. In validation, progression to ophthalmopathy was predicted by the model with nearly 71% sensitivity and 72% to 80% specificity, a median of approximately 6.5 months before onset. No statistical method was used to set the sample size in advance, and investigators knew the group allocation. Most expanded thyroid clonotypes (frequency above 0.001) were also found in blood, which suggests that blood repertoires may mirror thyroid immune responses.

This clonotype was detected many times. This clone's antigen is unknown. Per-base qualities were not stored, and no clone one base away is much larger. The TCR beta CDR3 regions were amplified from the RNA transcripts. The TCR CDR3 was subjected to a first round of RT-PCR using the HTBI primer set and the Qiagen OneStep RT-PCR kit. The libraries were constructed in a second round of multiplex PCR and then size-selected and purified. Sequencing of the libraries was done on an Illumina HiSeq2000 using paired-end 100 bp reads. As for the authors' bioinformatics: SOAPnuke was used to process the raw data, with reads discarded if the reads contained adapters or uncalled bases, had a mean Phred below 15, or lacked an exact constant-primer or identifier match. High-quality paired reads were merged using COPE v1.2.5, and each unique nucleotide sequence was defined as a clonotype. Clonotypes were aligned to IMGT TRBV, TRBD and TRBJ reference segments using MiTCR v1.1. The analysis was restricted to V-J combinations with a frequency above 0.0001, which together covered about 99% of the repertoires. The TCS score was defined as F50 (clonal expansion) divided by E x V (chaos), with BLOSUM62-based TCRdist calculated between CDR3 peptides within each V-J. Welch's t-statistics and random forest reduced 514 V-J features to roughly 13, which were used in a naive Bayes classifier (R e1071). The public sequencing data were trimmed at Q25 with fastp and processed into clonotypes with MiXCR by TCRdb, which kept only in-frame beta chains. Rows are unified per CDR3 protein, each entry keeping the most common DNA and genes. What appears here as the V and J calls and clone size reflects TCRdb's work, not the paper's. The sample data list around 600,000 distinct CDR3 sequences, and about 15% of these were observed just once. The top ten clonotypes cover approximately 12% of the sample.

V sheds 4 bases and J sheds 4 bases, leaving 11 bases between their ends. In the germline V gene, CDR1 corresponds to SGDLS and CDR2 to YYNGEE. Including cysteine and phenylalanine, the CDR3 has 13 amino acids. Only the CDR3 DNA stays, 39 bases, in frame from base 1. In this chain, TRBV9 is recombined with TRBJ2-5, with the D call tentatively TRBD1 or TRBD2, each fitting 5 bases. Sample: blood. The TCR originated in a woman aged 50 to 60 with Graves' ophthalmopathy. The CDR3 here reads CASSREGVETQYF. The DNA sequence is TGTGCCAGCAGCCGGGAAGGGGTAGAGACCCAGTACTTC.